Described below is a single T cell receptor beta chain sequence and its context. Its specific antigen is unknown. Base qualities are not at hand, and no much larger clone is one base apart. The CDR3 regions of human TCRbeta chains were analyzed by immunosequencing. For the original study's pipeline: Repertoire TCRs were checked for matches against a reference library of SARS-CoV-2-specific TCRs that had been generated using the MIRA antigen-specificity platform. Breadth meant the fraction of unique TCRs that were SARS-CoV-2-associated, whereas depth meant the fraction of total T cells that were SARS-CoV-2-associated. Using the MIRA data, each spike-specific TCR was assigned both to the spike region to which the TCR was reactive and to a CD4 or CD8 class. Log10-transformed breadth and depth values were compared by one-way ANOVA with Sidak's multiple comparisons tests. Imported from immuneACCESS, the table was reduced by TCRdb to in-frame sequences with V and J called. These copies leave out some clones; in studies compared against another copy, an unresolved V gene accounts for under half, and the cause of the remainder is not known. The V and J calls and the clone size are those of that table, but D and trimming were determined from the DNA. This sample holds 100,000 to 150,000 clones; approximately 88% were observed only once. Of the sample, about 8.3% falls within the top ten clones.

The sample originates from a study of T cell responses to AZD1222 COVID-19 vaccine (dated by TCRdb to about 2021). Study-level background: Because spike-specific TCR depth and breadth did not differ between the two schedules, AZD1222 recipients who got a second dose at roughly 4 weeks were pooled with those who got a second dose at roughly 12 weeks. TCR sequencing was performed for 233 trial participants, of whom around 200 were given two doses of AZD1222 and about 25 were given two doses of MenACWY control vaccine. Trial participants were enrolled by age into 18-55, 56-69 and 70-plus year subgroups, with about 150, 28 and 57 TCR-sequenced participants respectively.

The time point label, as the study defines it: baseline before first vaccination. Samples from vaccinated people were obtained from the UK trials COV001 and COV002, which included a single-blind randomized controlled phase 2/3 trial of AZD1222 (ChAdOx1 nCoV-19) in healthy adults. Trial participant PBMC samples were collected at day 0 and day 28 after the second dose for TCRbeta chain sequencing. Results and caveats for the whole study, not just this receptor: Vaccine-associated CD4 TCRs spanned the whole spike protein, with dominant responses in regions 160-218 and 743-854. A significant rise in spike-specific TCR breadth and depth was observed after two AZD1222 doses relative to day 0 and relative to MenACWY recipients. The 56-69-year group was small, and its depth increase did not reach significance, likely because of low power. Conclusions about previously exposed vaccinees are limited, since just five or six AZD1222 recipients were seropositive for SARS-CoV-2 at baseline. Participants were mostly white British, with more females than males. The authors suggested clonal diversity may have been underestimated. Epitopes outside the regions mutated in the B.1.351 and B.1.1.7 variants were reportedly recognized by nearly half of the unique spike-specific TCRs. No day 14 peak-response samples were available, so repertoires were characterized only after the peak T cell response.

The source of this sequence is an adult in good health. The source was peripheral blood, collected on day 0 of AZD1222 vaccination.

The CDR3 reads as follows: CASSPLSGLPYEQYF. The bases read TGTGCCAGCAGCCCACTTAGTGGACTCCCCTACGAGCAGTACTTC. The rearrangement joined TRBV7-7 to TRBJ2-7; a weak D assignment points to TRBD2 (5 bases agree). Between the V and J ends, shortened by 5 bases and 2 bases respectively, the junction contains 16 bases. Based on the germline V gene (reference sequence), the CDR1 and CDR2 sequences are SSHAT and FNYEAQ. Counted from cysteine to phenylalanine, this CDR3 has 15 amino acids. Only the CDR3 DNA stays, 45 bases, in frame from base 1.